The 24 T cell receptor beta chains below all came from one sample that was sequenced in a study of CD8 T cells in Susac syndrome. RNA, at roughly 0.45 to 1 ug, was reverse transcribed with random hexamers. TCRdb passed the immunoSEQ multiplex PCR reads through MiXCR, listing each CDR3 protein once. The data show 150,000 or so distinct CDR3 sequences, roughly 95% seen once. The sample consisted of CD4+ T cells from PBMCs. These receptors were collected from a human donor with multiple sclerosis.

V gene TRBV7-2 combines with J gene TRBJ2-2; 8 positions agree with TRBD1. The CDR3 is 15 amino acids. The germline gives CDR1 SGHTA, CDR2 FQGNSA. The V and J ends lost 2 bases and 5 bases, in that order; junction bases with no gene match: 4. Here the CDR3 DNA reads TGTGCCAGCAGCTTACGTAACAGGGGGACCGGGGAGCTGTTTTTT. Its protein is CASSLRNRGTGELFF.

This clonotype was counted a single time. The rearrangement links TRBV3-1 to TRBJ2-5; 13 positions match TRBD2. Germline loops: CDR1 LGHDT, CDR2 YNNKEL (reference sequence). Trimming took 7 bases from V and 5 from J; bases not matched to a gene: 7. CDR3 length: 15 residues. The CDR3 DNA sequence: TGTGCCAGCACCAAGGGACTAGCGGGAACCGAGACCCAGTACTTC. Translating it yields CASTKGLAGTETQYF.

The J gene is TRBJ1-1, the V gene TRBV29-1, with 7 bases fitting TRBD1. J gave up 5 bases and V 8 bases, and 8 bases lay outside the gene matches. This CDR3 is built from 12 residues. The germline V gene has CDR1 SQVTM and CDR2 ANQGSEA. CDR3: CSCDRVETEAFF. CDR3 coding DNA: TGCAGCTGTGACAGGGTCGAGACTGAAGCTTTCTTT.

This chain uses TRBV28 with TRBJ2-5; D is undetermined. This CDR3 is 12 amino acids long. Per germline, CDR1 MDHEN and CDR2 SYDVKM. Trimming took off 8 bases at V and 4 bases at J, with 11 bases between the two ends. CDR3 region: CASLGNSETQYF. DNA for the CDR3: TGTGCCAGCCTAGGGAACTCAGAGACCCAGTACTTC.

V and J are TRBV18 and TRBJ2-7; weak D call: TRBD1 (6 bases). Germline CDR1 reads KGHSH; CDR2 reads LQKENI. Trimming cost V 7 bases and J 2 bases, with 12 bases left between them. The CDR3 extends over 13 amino acids. The CDR3 nucleotides are TGTGCCAGCTGCCCAGACAGGACCTACGAGCAGTACTTC. The encoded protein is CASCPDRTYEQYF.

This rearrangement joins TRBV20-1 to TRBJ1-2; D not resolved. Germline CDR1 DFQATT, CDR2 SNEGSKA (reference sequence). V was shortened by 3 bases and J by 3 bases, with 8 bases between the two germline ends. The CDR3 covers 12 residues. CDR3 loop: CSARVGYYGYTF. As DNA, the CDR3 is TGCAGTGCTAGGGTCGGGTACTATGGCTACACCTTC.

V is TRBV2 and J is TRBJ1-1, with 9 bases that match TRBD1. The germline CDR1 and CDR2 sequences are SNHLY and FYNNEI. V trimming: 6 bases; J trimming: 4 bases; junction bases outside the gene matches: 6. The CDR3 length is 14 residues. Here the CDR3 reads CASRGTGPSTEAFF. In DNA form, the CDR3 reads TGTGCCAGCAGGGGGACAGGGCCTTCCACTGAAGCTTTCTTT.

V and J are TRBV6-5 and TRBJ1-3; D not certain. The CDR3 covers 14 residues. Trimming cost V 6 bases and J 3 bases, with 12 bases left between them. The V gene's germline CDR1 is MNHEY and CDR2 SVGAGI. The CDR3, as DNA: TGTGCCAGCAGGGGCGAATGGGATGGAAACACCATATATTTT. It encodes CASRGEWDGNTIYF.

CDR3 coding DNA: TGTGCCAGCAGCCCCGAACCGTCCTACGAGCAGTACTTC. Translation gives CASSPEPSYEQYF. V and J are TRBV3-1 and TRBJ2-7, with D unclear. The V and J ends lost 4 bases and 1 base respectively, with 8 bases between them. Germline V CDR1 and CDR2: LGHDT, YNNKEL (reference sequence). The CDR3 sequence is 13 residues long.

The V gene is TRBV19, the J gene TRBJ1-1; TRBD1 is a possible D gene (5 bases). CDR3 size: 13 residues. Between the trimmed V and J ends, which lost 4 bases and 3 bases, there was a span of 9 bases. CDR1 and CDR2 from the germline V gene are LNHDA and SQIVND (reference sequence). The CDR3 DNA reads as TGTGCCAGTAGTAGACAGCCCTACACTGAAGCTTTCTTT. Its protein is CASSRQPYTEAFF.

The chain is built from TRBV9 and TRBJ2-1; D ambiguous. V shed 4 bases and J shed 6 bases, with 5 bases lying between them. The CDR3 runs to 11 residues. Germline assignment: CDR1 SGDLS and CDR2 YYNGEE. The CDR3 protein is CASSNLNEQFF. The CDR3 DNA is TGTGCCAGCAGCAATCTCAATGAGCAGTTCTTC.

The chain carries TRBV6-4 and TRBJ2-1; the match to TRBD2 covers 11 bases. Germline V gives CDR1 MRHNA, CDR2 SNTAGT. J gave up 10 bases and V 6 bases, and 5 bases lay outside the gene matches. There are 13 residues in the CDR3. CDR3 DNA: TGTGCCAGCAGCCACGGACTAGCGGGCGAGCAGTTCTTC. Translating it yields CASSHGLAGEQFF.

The chain has TRBV3-1 and TRBJ1-1; D uncertain. V dropped 0 bases and J dropped 7 bases, with 18 bases sitting between them. Germline CDR1 LGHDT, CDR2 YNNKEL (reference sequence). This CDR3 region has 16 residues. The CDR3 DNA is TGTGCCAGCAGCCAAGAACGTGTGGGAAGGCCTTATGAAGCTTTCTTT. Protein: CASSQERVGRPYEAFF.

This clonotype was recorded once. The V call is TRBV23-1, the J call TRBJ1-2, with 8 bases fitting TRBD1. TRBV23-1 is an open reading frame whose function is uncertain. Trimming removed 2 bases from V and 4 bases from J; junction bases left unmatched: 12. This CDR3 is 17 amino acids long. Here the CDR3 DNA reads TGCGCCAGCAGTCAAATTCTCACTCACAGGGGGACCTATGGCTACACCTTC. It specifies CASSQILTHRGTYGYTF.

The V call is TRBV28, the J call TRBJ2-4; tentative D call: TRBD1 (5 bases). Germline V gives CDR1 MDHEN, CDR2 SYDVKM. The length of the CDR3 is 16 residues. V gave up 5 bases and J gave up 16 bases, with 30 bases separating them. The CDR3 DNA reads as TGTGCCAGCAGTCGACCCCACCTCCGCGTCCAGGGCTCCCCTTACTTC. It is translated as CASSRPHLRVQGSPYF.

The CDR3 sequence is CASSQLAGDNYEQYF. The DNA for the CDR3 is TGTGCCAGCTCACAGCTAGCGGGAGACAACTACGAGCAGTACTTC. The rearrangement joins TRBV18 to TRBJ2-7, with 10 bases that match TRBD2. The V segment lost 4 bases and the J segment 3 bases; nucleotides outside the gene matches: 6. The CDR3 extends over 15 amino acids. The germline V gene encodes CDR1 KGHSH and CDR2 LQKENI.

DNA for the CDR3: TGTGCCAGCAGCTCTCCCGGACAAACCGACGAGCAGTACTTC. As protein: CASSSPGQTDEQYF. The chain joins TRBV7-6 to TRBJ2-7; tentative D call: TRBD1 (5 bases). Trimming cost V 4 bases and J 5 bases, with 15 bases left between them. Germline V gives CDR1 SGHVS, CDR2 FNYEAQ. The CDR3 covers 14 residues.

This sequence joins TRBV30 and TRBJ2-3; a possible D gene is TRBD2 (5 bases). Germline CDR1 and CDR2: GTSNPN and SVGIG (reference sequence). This CDR3 has 13 amino acids. V lost 4 bases and J lost 4, with 12 bases in between. CDR3 bases: TGTGCCTGGAACCAAGGAGGAGCAGATACGCAGTATTTT. This gives the protein CAWNQGGADTQYF.

The chain couples TRBV7-8 to TRBJ2-7; D gene ambiguous. CDR3 length equals 11 residues. The germline V and J ends were trimmed by 5 bases and 7 bases, with 9 bases remaining between them. The V gene's germline CDR1 is SGHVS and CDR2 FQNEAQ. CDR3 sequence reads: CASSPFEEQYF. CDR3 in DNA: TGTGCCAGCAGCCCGTTCGAGGAGCAGTACTTC.

The rearrangement joins TRBV3-1 to TRBJ2-5; tentatively, D is TRBD1 (6 bases). Germline V gene lookup returns CDR1 LGHDT and CDR2 YNNKEL (reference sequence). Between the trimmed V and J ends, which lost 3 bases and 11 bases, there was a span of 13 bases. The CDR3 runs to 12 residues. The CDR3 reads CASSQDGTKQYF. The CDR3 DNA reads as TGTGCCAGCAGCCAGGATGGGACAAAGCAGTACTTC.

This clonotype was seen a single time. This chain links TRBV3-1 with TRBJ2-2, with D perhaps matching TRBD2 (6 bases). CDR3 length equals 14 residues. V was cut by 5 bases and J by 5 bases, with 12 bases left in between. Germline V lookup: CDR1 LGHDT, CDR2 YNNKEL (reference sequence). CDR3 sequence: CASSFAGLTGELFF. The CDR3 DNA sequence: TGTGCCAGCAGCTTTGCGGGGTTAACCGGGGAGCTGTTTTTT.

The V call is TRBV15, the J call TRBJ2-5, with 7 bases that match TRBD2. J gave up 4 bases and V 5 bases, and 7 bases lay outside the gene matches. Germline-derived CDR1 and CDR2 are LNHNV and YYDKDF (reference sequence). The CDR3 extends over 14 amino acids. CDR3 nucleotide sequence: TGTGCCACCAGCGGCGGGGGAGGTCCAGAGACCCAGTACTTC. This gives the protein CATSGGGGPETQYF.

This clonotype was observed a handful of times. V and J are TRBV6-5 and TRBJ2-7; TRBD2 aligns across 10 bases. The V and J ends lost 0 bases and 6 bases, in that order; junction bases with no gene match: 5. The CDR3 contains 15 residues. Germline lookup yields CDR1 MNHEY and CDR2 SVGAGI. The CDR3 bases are TGTGCCAGCAGTTACTCCGGACTAGCGGAAACCGAGCAGTACTTC. Translated, it gives CASSYSGLAETEQYF.

This chain links TRBV27 with TRBJ2-5; D is unclear. CDR1 and CDR2 from the germline V gene are MNHEY and SMNVEV (reference sequence). The CDR3 has 12 residues. Trimming pared 6 bases from V and 5 bases from J, leaving 10 bases between. CDR3 DNA: TGTGCCAGCAGGTCCCCTGGGGAGACCCAGTACTTC. It is translated as CASRSPGETQYF.